This T cell receptor (beta chain) came from a study of CD8 T cells in ankylosing spondylitis. The study's findings and limits: Reportedly, significant enrichment of disease-linked clones occurred in matched ankylosing spondylitis synovial fluid. Reactive arthritis synovial fluid and blood were previously reported to contain some motif variants. Clones linked to disease, bearing a CD8+ phenotype, were relatively rare in peripheral blood.

From the 5' RACE reads, TCRdb called clonotypes with MiXCR, one entry per CDR3 protein. The table lists just over 150,000 distinct CDR3 sequences, around 18% of them singletons. The CDR3 is made up of 13 amino acids. Looked up from germline, CDR1 is DFQATT and CDR2 is SNEGSKA (reference sequence). V lost 5 bases, J lost 5 bases, and 9 bases stayed unmatched. In regard to this clonotype: Its target is not known.

Sequenced: blood, either unsorted or a sorted T cell fraction (not recorded which). The receptor's source is a male donor with ankylosing spondylitis or in good health (not recorded which). The chain combines TRBV20-1 with TRBJ2-7, with 7 bases aligning to TRBD2. DNA for the CDR3: TGCAGTGCTTCAGGGAGGGCCGAGGACGAGCAGTACTTC. Translated, it gives CSASGRAEDEQYF.